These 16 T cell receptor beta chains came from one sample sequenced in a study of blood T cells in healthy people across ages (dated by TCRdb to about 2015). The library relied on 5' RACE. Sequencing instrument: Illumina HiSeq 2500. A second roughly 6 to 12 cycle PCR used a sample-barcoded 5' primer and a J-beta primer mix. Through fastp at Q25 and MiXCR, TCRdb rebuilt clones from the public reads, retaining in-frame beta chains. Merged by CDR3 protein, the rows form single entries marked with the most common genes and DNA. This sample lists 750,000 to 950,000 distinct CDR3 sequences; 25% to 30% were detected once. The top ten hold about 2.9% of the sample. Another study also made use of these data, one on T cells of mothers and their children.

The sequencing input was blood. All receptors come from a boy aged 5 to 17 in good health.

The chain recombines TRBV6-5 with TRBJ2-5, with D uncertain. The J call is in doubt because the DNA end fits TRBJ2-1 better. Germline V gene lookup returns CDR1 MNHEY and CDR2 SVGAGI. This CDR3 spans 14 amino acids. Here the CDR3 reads CASSYFVGNNEQFF. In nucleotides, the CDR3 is TGTGCCAGCAGTTACTTTGTGGGAAACAATGAGCAGTTCTTC.

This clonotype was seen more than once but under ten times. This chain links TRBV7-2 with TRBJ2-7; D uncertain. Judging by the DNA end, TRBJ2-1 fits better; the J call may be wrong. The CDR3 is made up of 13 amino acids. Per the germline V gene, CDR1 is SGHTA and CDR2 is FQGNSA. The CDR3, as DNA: TGTGCCAGCAGCTTAATTGGCGTAGTTGAGCAGTTCTTC. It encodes CASSLIGVVEQFF.

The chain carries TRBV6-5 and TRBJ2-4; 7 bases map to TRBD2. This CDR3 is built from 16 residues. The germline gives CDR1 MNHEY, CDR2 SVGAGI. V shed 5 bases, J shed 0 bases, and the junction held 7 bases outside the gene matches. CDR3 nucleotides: TGTGCCAGCAGTGCCGGGGGACTACTAGCCAAAAACATTCAGTACTTC. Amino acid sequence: CASSAGGLLAKNIQYF.

The CDR3 nucleotides read TGTGCCAGCAGCTTCGAGGGGAAGGGGGGCAATCAGCCCCAGCATTTT. It yields the protein CASSFEGKGGNQPQHF. V usage is TRBV6-6 and J usage is TRBJ1-5, with D maybe TRBD1 (6 bases). Germline CDR1 reads MNHNY; CDR2 reads SVGAGI (reference sequence). V shed 6 bases and J shed 2 bases, with 17 bases lying between them. The CDR3 runs to 16 residues.

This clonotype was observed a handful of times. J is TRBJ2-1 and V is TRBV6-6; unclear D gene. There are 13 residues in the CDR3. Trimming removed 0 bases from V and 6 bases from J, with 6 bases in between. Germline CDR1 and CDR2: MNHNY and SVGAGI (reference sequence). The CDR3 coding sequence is TGTGCCAGCAGTTACTCGTATTTCAATGAGCAGTTCTTC. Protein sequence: CASSYSYFNEQFF.

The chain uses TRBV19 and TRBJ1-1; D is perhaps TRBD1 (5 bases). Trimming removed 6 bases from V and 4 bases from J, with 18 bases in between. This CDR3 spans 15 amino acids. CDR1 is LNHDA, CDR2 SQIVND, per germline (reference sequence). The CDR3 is CASSGWTEGVTEAFF. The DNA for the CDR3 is TGTGCCAGTAGCGGGTGGACCGAAGGGGTCACTGAAGCTTTCTTT.

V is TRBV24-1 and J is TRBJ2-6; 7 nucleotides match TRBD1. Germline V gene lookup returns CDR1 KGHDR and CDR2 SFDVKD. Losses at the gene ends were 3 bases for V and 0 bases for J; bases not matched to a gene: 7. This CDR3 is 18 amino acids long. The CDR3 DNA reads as TGTGCCACCAGTGATCCCCGACAGGGATCCTCTGGGGCCAACGTCCTGACTTTC. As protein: CATSDPRQGSSGANVLTF.

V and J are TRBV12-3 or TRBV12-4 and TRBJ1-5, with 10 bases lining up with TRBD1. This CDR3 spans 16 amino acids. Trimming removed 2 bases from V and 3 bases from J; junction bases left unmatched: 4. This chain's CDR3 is CASSLLGQGTNQPQHF. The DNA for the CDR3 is TGTGCCAGCAGTTTATTGGGACAGGGGACCAATCAGCCCCAGCATTTT.

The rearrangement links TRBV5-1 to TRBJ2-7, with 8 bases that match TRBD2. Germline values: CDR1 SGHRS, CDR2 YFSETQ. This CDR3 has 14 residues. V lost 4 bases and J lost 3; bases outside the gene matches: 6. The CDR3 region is CASSLTSGNYEQYF. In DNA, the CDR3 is TGCGCCAGCAGCCTAACTAGCGGCAACTACGAGCAGTACTTC.

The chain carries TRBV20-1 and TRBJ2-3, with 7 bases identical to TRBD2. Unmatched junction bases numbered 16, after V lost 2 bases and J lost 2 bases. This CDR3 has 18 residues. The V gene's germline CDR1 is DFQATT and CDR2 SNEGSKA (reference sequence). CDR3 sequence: CSARSGNSGDKTTDTQYF. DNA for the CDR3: TGCAGTGCTAGATCTGGTAACAGCGGGGATAAAACCACAGATACGCAGTATTTT.

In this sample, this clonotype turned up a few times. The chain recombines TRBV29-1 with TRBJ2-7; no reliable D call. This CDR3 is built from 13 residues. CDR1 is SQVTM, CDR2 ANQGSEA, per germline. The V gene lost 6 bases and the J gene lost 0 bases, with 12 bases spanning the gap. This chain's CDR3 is CSVSTETSYEQYF. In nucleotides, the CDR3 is TGCAGCGTGAGTACAGAGACCTCCTACGAGCAGTACTTC.

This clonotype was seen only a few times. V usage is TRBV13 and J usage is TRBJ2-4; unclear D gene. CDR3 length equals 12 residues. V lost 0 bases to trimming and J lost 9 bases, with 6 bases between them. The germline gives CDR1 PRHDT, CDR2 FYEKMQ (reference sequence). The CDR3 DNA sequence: TGTGCCAGCAGCTTAGGCCCGGGCATTCAGTACTTC. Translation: CASSLGPGIQYF.

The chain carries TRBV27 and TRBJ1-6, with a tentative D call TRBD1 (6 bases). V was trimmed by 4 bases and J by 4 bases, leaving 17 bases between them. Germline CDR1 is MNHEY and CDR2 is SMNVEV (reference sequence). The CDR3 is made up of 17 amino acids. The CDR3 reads CASSSPSRGRYNSPLHF. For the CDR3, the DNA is TGTGCCAGCAGTTCCCCGTCCAGGGGCCGATATAATTCACCCCTCCACTTT.

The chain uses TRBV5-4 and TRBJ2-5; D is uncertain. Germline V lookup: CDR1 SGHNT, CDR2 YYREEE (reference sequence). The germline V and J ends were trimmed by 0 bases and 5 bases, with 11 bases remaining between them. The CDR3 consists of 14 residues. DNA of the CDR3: TGTGCCAGCAGCTTGGTGGGAACTGGGGAGACCCAGTACTTC. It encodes CASSLVGTGETQYF. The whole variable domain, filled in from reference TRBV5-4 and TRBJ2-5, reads ETGVTQSPTHLIKTRGQQVTLRCSSQSGHNTVSWYQQALGQGPQFIFQYYREEENGRGNFPPRFSGLQFPNYSSELNVNALELDDSALYLCASSLVGTGETQYFGPGTRLLVL.

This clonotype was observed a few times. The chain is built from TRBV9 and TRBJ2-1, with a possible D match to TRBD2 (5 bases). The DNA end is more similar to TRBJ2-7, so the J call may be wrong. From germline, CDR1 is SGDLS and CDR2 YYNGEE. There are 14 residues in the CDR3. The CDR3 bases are TGTGCCAGCAGCCCGAGAGGAGGATTCCGCGAGCAGTACTTC. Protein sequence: CASSPRGGFREQYF.

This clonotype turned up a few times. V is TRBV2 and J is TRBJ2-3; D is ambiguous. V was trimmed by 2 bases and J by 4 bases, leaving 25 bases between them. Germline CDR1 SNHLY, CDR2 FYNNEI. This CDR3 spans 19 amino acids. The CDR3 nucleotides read TGTGCCAGCAGTGAATTTTTTCGGTCCTTTACAAAGGTCCCAGATACGCAGTATTTT. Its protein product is CASSEFFRSFTKVPDTQYF.